The present entry profiles one TCR beta chain with its context. This clone turned up a few times. The clone's antigen remains unknown. Per-base qualities were not stored, and no clone one base away is much larger. The collaborating institutions used their own protocols to collect whole blood in K2EDTA tubes. For TCRbeta analysis, collaborators shipped samples in one of three forms: frozen whole blood, isolated PBMCs, or DNA extracted from either of those sample types. The immunoSEQ Assay, a bias-controlled multiplex PCR, was used to amplify TCRbeta CDR3 regions from genomic DNA. Concerning the study's data processing: The number of nucleated cells in each sample was estimated from the amplification of reference gene primers within the assay. Sequence reads were collapsed and filtered to measure the absolute abundance of every unique TCRbeta CDR3 rearrangement. For each sample, productive Simpson clonality was calculated as the square root of Simpson's diversity index across productive rearrangements. TCRdb mirrors the immuneACCESS table, restricted to in-frame sequences. Some clones are absent from its copies; in checked studies, under half trace to an unresolved V gene, and the reason for the others is unknown. The DNA gave D and trimming, while V, J and clone size come from that table. Recorded for this sample are roughly 100,000 clones; about 90% of them occurred a single time. The top ten clones comprise about 3% of the sample.

V and J lose 0 bases and 13 bases, and a span of 12 bases separates them. The CDR3 sequence holds 12 residues, the cysteine and phenylalanine included. The kept DNA is CDR3 alone, 36 bases in frame from the first base. In the germline V gene, CDR1 corresponds to SGHDT and CDR2 to YYEEEE. This record belongs to a study of blood T cell repertoires in COVID-19 (TCRdb year 2020). Context from the whole study: The collaborator samples originated in the United States, Italy and Spain and spanned the acute and convalescent phases of COVID-19. The material from the prospective study consisted of cDNA or gDNA derived from T cells, B-cell-depleted T cells, or PBMCs. The dataset comprised deeply sampled blood TCRbeta repertoires from subjects exposed to, actively infected with, or recovered from COVID-19. The repertoires were released in a freely available public database intended as a resource for research on the immune response to SARS-CoV-2. The samples were drawn from two sources: the first 160 participants of the ongoing ImmuneRACE study, and fewer than 1,500 subjects contributed by 6 global collaborators. Sample metadata almost always included a de-identified subject ID, COVID-19 status, age in years and sex. Where available, HLA class I and class II types were obtained from metadata supplied by the sample provider rather than from assay-based typing.

What the authors observed across the whole study: The quantity of clinical and demographic metadata differed by source and by participant and was supplied without curation.

The sequence was obtained from a human donor in a cohort sampled during active COVID-19. The material sequenced was peripheral blood. This sequence uses TRBV5-6 and TRBJ2-3, with TRBD1 perhaps the D gene, on 6 matching bases. The nucleotide sequence reads as follows: TGTGCCAGCAGCTTGGCCCGGACAGTGGAGTATTTT. This yields the protein CASSLARTVEYF. Reference TRBV5-6 and TRBJ2-3 genes cover what lies past the CDR3, so the full variable domain is DAGVTQSPTHLIKTRGQQVTLRCSPKSGHDTVSWYQQALGQGPQFIFQYYEEEERQRGNFPDRFSGHQFPNYSSELNVNALLLGDSALYLCASSLARTVEYFGPGTRLTVL.